A selection of T cell receptor beta chains follows, all from one sample in a study of Graves' ophthalmopathy and Graves' hyperthyroidism. TCRdb reanalysed the multiplex PCR reads using MiXCR and keeps one entry per CDR3 protein. The table has about 15,000 distinct CDR3 sequences, roughly 45% seen once. The sample taken for sequencing was peripheral blood. The receptors originated from a woman in her 30s with Graves' ophthalmopathy. CDR3s include the opening cysteine and the closing phenylalanine or tryptophan. D genes are given only for firm matches. The size entry is marked missing in some rows and otherwise reads once, few, many or a size class.

v_call: TRBV9; d_call: .; cdr3_length: 14; j_call: TRBJ1-3; clone_size: medium-sized; cdr3_aa: CASSQRHSGNTIYF; cdr3_nt: TGTGCCAGCAGCCAAAGACACTCTGGAAACACCATATATTTT
v_call: TRBV25-1; d_call: TRBD1; cdr3_length: 15; j_call: TRBJ2-2; clone_size: once; cdr3_aa: CASSESDRDTGELFF; cdr3_nt: TGTGCCAGCAGTGAGTCGGACAGGGACACCGGGGAGCTGTTTTTT
v_call: TRBV29-1; d_call: .; cdr3_length: 14; j_call: TRBJ2-1; clone_size: once; cdr3_aa: CSVKGRSSYNEQFF; cdr3_nt: TGCAGCGTTAAGGGCAGAAGCTCCTACAATGAGCAGTTCTTC
v_call: TRBV29-1; d_call: .; cdr3_length: 14; j_call: TRBJ1-5; clone_size: .; cdr3_aa: CSVGVGGRYQPQHF; cdr3_nt: TGCAGCGTTGGGGTGGGGGGGCGATATCAGCCCCAGCATTTT
v_call: TRBV9; d_call: TRBD2; cdr3_length: 16; j_call: TRBJ2-3; clone_size: medium-sized; cdr3_aa: CASSVSSGRVTDTQYF; cdr3_nt: TGTGCCAGCAGCGTATCTAGCGGGAGGGTCACAGATACGCAGTATTTT
v_call: TRBV24-1; d_call: .; cdr3_length: 13; j_call: TRBJ2-2; clone_size: many; cdr3_aa: CATSDLWGGELFF; cdr3_nt: TGTGCCACCAGTGATTTGTGGGGCGGGGAGCTGTTTTTT
v_call: TRBV11-2; d_call: .; cdr3_length: 15; j_call: TRBJ2-7; clone_size: once; cdr3_aa: CASSPTDRVSYEQYF; cdr3_nt: TGTGCCAGCAGCCCCACCGATCGAGTATCCTACGAGCAGTACTTC
v_call: TRBV19; d_call: TRBD2; cdr3_length: 15; j_call: TRBJ2-5; clone_size: .; cdr3_aa: CASSYGTSGQETQYF; cdr3_nt: TGTGCCAGTAGTTATGGGACTAGCGGCCAAGAGACCCAGTACTTC
v_call: TRBV6-6; d_call: TRBD1; cdr3_length: 15; j_call: TRBJ1-2; clone_size: few; cdr3_aa: CASRPTGTGGYGYTF; cdr3_nt: TGTGCCAGCAGACCGACCGGGACAGGCGGCTATGGCTACACCTTC
v_call: TRBV14; d_call: TRBD1; cdr3_length: 14; j_call: TRBJ1-6; clone_size: few; cdr3_aa: CASSHGQGSSPLHF; cdr3_nt: TGTGCCAGCAGCCACGGACAGGGGAGTTCACCCCTCCACTTT
v_call: TRBV7-9; d_call: .; cdr3_length: 14; j_call: TRBJ1-2; clone_size: .; cdr3_aa: CASSPSDSRGGYTF; cdr3_nt: TGTGCCAGCAGCCCTTCGGACAGCCGGGGAGGCTACACCTTC
v_call: TRBV2; d_call: .; cdr3_length: 12; j_call: TRBJ2-2; clone_size: .; cdr3_aa: CASFPGVGELFF; cdr3_nt: TGTGCCAGCTTCCCGGGAGTCGGGGAGCTGTTTTTT
v_call: TRBV19; d_call: .; cdr3_length: 14; j_call: TRBJ1-1; clone_size: .; cdr3_aa: CASSLERWGTEAFF; cdr3_nt: TGTGCCAGTAGTCTTGAGAGATGGGGGACTGAAGCTTTCTTT
v_call: TRBV10-3; d_call: .; cdr3_length: 14; j_call: TRBJ2-7; clone_size: once; cdr3_aa: CATRPRGLTYEQYF; cdr3_nt: TGTGCCACCAGGCCCCGCGGCCTAACCTACGAGCAGTACTTC
v_call: TRBV2; d_call: TRBD2; cdr3_length: 15; j_call: TRBJ2-3; clone_size: few; cdr3_aa: CASSRSGSITDTQYF; cdr3_nt: TGTGCCAGCAGCCGTAGCGGGAGTATCACAGATACGCAGTATTTT
v_call: TRBV7-2; d_call: .; cdr3_length: 14; j_call: TRBJ2-3; clone_size: .; cdr3_aa: CASSLGGGTDTRYF; cdr3_nt: TGTGCCAGCAGCTTAGGAGGAGGCACAGATACGCGGTATTTT
v_call: TRBV24-1; d_call: .; cdr3_length: 12; j_call: TRBJ2-1; clone_size: .; cdr3_aa: CGTSELSGVQFF; cdr3_nt: TGTGGCACCAGTGAATTGTCGGGGGTGCAGTTCTTC
v_call: TRBV29-1; d_call: .; cdr3_length: 13; j_call: TRBJ1-2; clone_size: .; cdr3_aa: CSVEAHANYGYTF; cdr3_nt: TGCAGCGTTGAGGCCCACGCTAACTATGGCTACACCTTC
v_call: TRBV7-9; d_call: .; cdr3_length: 17; j_call: TRBJ1-6; clone_size: few; cdr3_aa: CASSLGGMSSYNSPLHF; cdr3_nt: TGTGCCAGCAGCTTAGGGGGGATGAGCTCCTATAATTCACCCCTCCACTTT
v_call: TRBV19; d_call: .; cdr3_length: 15; j_call: TRBJ2-1; clone_size: medium-sized; cdr3_aa: CASAQAEGSYNEQFF; cdr3_nt: TGTGCCAGTGCCCAGGCGGAGGGCTCCTACAATGAGCAGTTCTTC
v_call: TRBV5-4; d_call: .; cdr3_length: 15; j_call: TRBJ1-4; clone_size: .; cdr3_aa: CASSTGVTSGEKLFF; cdr3_nt: TGTGCCAGCAGCACGGGGGTGACCTCGGGTGAAAAACTGTTTTTT
v_call: TRBV20-1; d_call: .; cdr3_length: 14; j_call: TRBJ2-7; clone_size: medium-sized; cdr3_aa: CSAASWERPYEQYF; cdr3_nt: TGCAGTGCTGCATCTTGGGAGCGCCCCTACGAGCAGTACTTC
v_call: TRBV20-1; d_call: TRBD2; cdr3_length: 14; j_call: TRBJ2-3; clone_size: .; cdr3_aa: CSATTSGFTDTQYF; cdr3_nt: TGCAGTGCAACGACTAGCGGATTCACAGATACGCAGTATTTT
v_call: TRBV20-1; d_call: .; cdr3_length: 16; j_call: TRBJ1-5; clone_size: medium-sized; cdr3_aa: CSARDKDRTDNQPQHF; cdr3_nt: TGCAGTGCTAGAGATAAGGACAGAACTGACAATCAGCCCCAGCATTTT
v_call: TRBV12-3/TRBV12-4; d_call: .; cdr3_length: 11; j_call: TRBJ1-4; clone_size: medium-sized; cdr3_aa: CASSLGEKLFF; cdr3_nt: TGTGCCAGCAGTTTAGGAGAAAAACTGTTTTTT
v_call: TRBV2; d_call: .; cdr3_length: 15; j_call: TRBJ1-4; clone_size: few; cdr3_aa: CASRRYSATNEKLFF; cdr3_nt: TGTGCCAGTCGGCGGTACAGCGCCACTAATGAAAAACTGTTTTTT
v_call: TRBV7-7; d_call: TRBD2; cdr3_length: 15; j_call: TRBJ2-1; clone_size: few; cdr3_aa: CASSPGLGGYNEQFF; cdr3_nt: TGTGCCAGCAGCCCGGGACTAGGGGGGTACAATGAGCAGTTCTTC
v_call: TRBV20-1; d_call: TRBD1; cdr3_length: 15; j_call: TRBJ1-5; clone_size: .; cdr3_aa: CSDPRTGLRNQPQHF; cdr3_nt: TGCAGTGATCCTAGGACAGGTCTCCGTAATCAGCCCCAGCATTTT
v_call: TRBV11-2; d_call: TRBD2; cdr3_length: 15; j_call: TRBJ2-3; clone_size: medium-sized; cdr3_aa: CASSFTSGNTDTQYF; cdr3_nt: TGTGCCAGCAGCTTTACTAGCGGAAACACAGATACGCAGTATTTT
v_call: TRBV5-8; d_call: .; cdr3_length: 13; j_call: TRBJ1-6; clone_size: few; cdr3_aa: CASSLALGSTLHF; cdr3_nt: TGTGCCAGCAGCTTGGCCCTCGGGAGCACCCTCCACTTT
v_call: TRBV5-1; d_call: .; cdr3_length: 14; j_call: TRBJ1-4; clone_size: .; cdr3_aa: CASSSDGRNEKLFF; cdr3_nt: TGCGCCAGCAGCTCGGACGGACGAAATGAAAAACTGTTTTTT
v_call: TRBV20-1; d_call: .; cdr3_length: 14; j_call: TRBJ2-5; clone_size: medium-sized; cdr3_aa: CSARGPRSQETQYF; cdr3_nt: TGCAGTGCTAGGGGACCCCGCTCACAAGAGACCCAGTACTTC
v_call: TRBV15; d_call: .; cdr3_length: 13; j_call: TRBJ2-3; clone_size: .; cdr3_aa: CATSRAGTDTQYF; cdr3_nt: TGTGCCACCAGCAGAGCAGGCACAGATACGCAGTATTTT
v_call: TRBV14; d_call: TRBD2; cdr3_length: 15; j_call: TRBJ2-7; clone_size: once; cdr3_aa: CASSQASGRAAEQYF; cdr3_nt: TGTGCCAGCAGCCAAGCTAGCGGGAGGGCCGCCGAGCAGTACTTC
v_call: TRBV7-6; d_call: .; cdr3_length: 10; j_call: TRBJ2-7; clone_size: .; cdr3_aa: CGSSSYEQYF; cdr3_nt: TGTGGGAGCAGCTCCTACGAGCAGTACTTC
v_call: TRBV10-1; d_call: TRBD1; cdr3_length: 18; j_call: TRBJ2-7; clone_size: .; cdr3_aa: CASSEAGGAPPCSYEQYF; cdr3_nt: TGCGCCAGCAGTGAGGCAGGGGGTGCACCTCCGTGCTCCTACGAGCAGTACTTC
v_call: TRBV11-3; d_call: TRBD2; cdr3_length: 17; j_call: TRBJ2-1; clone_size: .; cdr3_aa: CASSSQLASSSYNEQFF; cdr3_nt: TGTGCCAGCAGCTCTCAACTAGCGTCGAGCTCCTACAATGAGCAGTTCTTC
v_call: TRBV6-1; d_call: TRBD1; cdr3_length: 16; j_call: TRBJ1-2; clone_size: .; cdr3_aa: CASSERWDRGNYGYTF; cdr3_nt: TGTGCCAGCAGTGAAAGGTGGGACAGGGGAAACTATGGCTACACCTTC
v_call: TRBV6-5; d_call: .; cdr3_length: 13; j_call: TRBJ2-7; clone_size: .; cdr3_aa: CASSYRGVREQYF; cdr3_nt: TGTGCCAGCAGTTACAGAGGGGTCCGGGAGCAGTACTTC
v_call: TRBV7-2; d_call: .; cdr3_length: 13; j_call: TRBJ2-1; clone_size: few; cdr3_aa: CASSLVPGNEQFF; cdr3_nt: TGTGCCAGCAGCTTAGTTCCGGGGAATGAGCAGTTCTTC
v_call: TRBV20-1; d_call: .; cdr3_length: 13; j_call: TRBJ2-1; clone_size: .; cdr3_aa: CSARDTLLNEQFF; cdr3_nt: TGCAGTGCTAGAGACACGCTACTCAATGAGCAGTTCTTC
v_call: TRBV7-3; d_call: .; cdr3_length: 14; j_call: TRBJ1-6; clone_size: .; cdr3_aa: CASSTGLGNSPLHF; cdr3_nt: TGTGCCAGCAGCACCGGGTTAGGGAATTCACCCCTCCACTTT
v_call: TRBV29-1; d_call: .; cdr3_length: 13; j_call: TRBJ2-5; clone_size: many; cdr3_aa: CSVEAGKWETQYF; cdr3_nt: TGCAGCGTTGAAGCAGGGAAGTGGGAGACCCAGTACTTC
v_call: TRBV18; d_call: .; cdr3_length: 13; j_call: TRBJ2-3; clone_size: many; cdr3_aa: CASSPDGTDTQYF; cdr3_nt: TGTGCCAGCTCACCAGACGGAACAGATACGCAGTATTTT
v_call: TRBV7-3; d_call: .; cdr3_length: 13; j_call: TRBJ2-1; clone_size: .; cdr3_aa: CASSLEGLNEQFF; cdr3_nt: TGTGCCAGCAGCTTAGAGGGGCTCAATGAGCAGTTCTTC
v_call: TRBV2; d_call: .; cdr3_length: 11; j_call: TRBJ2-1; clone_size: many; cdr3_aa: CATSSRNEQFF; cdr3_nt: TGTGCCACTTCTAGCAGGAATGAGCAGTTCTTC
v_call: TRBV20-1; d_call: TRBD1; cdr3_length: 13; j_call: TRBJ2-7; clone_size: .; cdr3_aa: CSARSQGSGEQYF; cdr3_nt: TGCAGTGCTAGATCACAGGGGTCCGGCGAGCAGTACTTC
v_call: TRBV7-2; d_call: .; cdr3_length: 13; j_call: TRBJ1-5; clone_size: medium-sized; cdr3_aa: CASSLQANQPQHF; cdr3_nt: TGTGCCAGCAGCTTGCAGGCAAATCAGCCCCAGCATTTT
v_call: TRBV2; d_call: TRBD1; cdr3_length: 15; j_call: TRBJ1-2; clone_size: many; cdr3_aa: CASRADRGRSYGYTF; cdr3_nt: TGTGCCAGCAGGGCGGACAGGGGTAGGAGCTATGGCTACACCTTC
v_call: TRBV19; d_call: .; cdr3_length: 14; j_call: TRBJ2-7; clone_size: many; cdr3_aa: CASKTTGSSYEQYF; cdr3_nt: TGTGCCAGTAAAACCACAGGCTCGTCCTACGAGCAGTACTTC
v_call: TRBV29-1; d_call: TRBD2; cdr3_length: 19; j_call: TRBJ2-3; clone_size: medium-sized; cdr3_aa: CSVPRVRSSGRGGTDTQYF; cdr3_nt: TGCAGCGTCCCCAGAGTTAGGTCTAGCGGGAGAGGGGGCACAGATACGCAGTATTTT
v_call: TRBV29-1; d_call: TRBD2; cdr3_length: 14; j_call: TRBJ2-1; clone_size: .; cdr3_aa: CSVYSGRTYNEQFF; cdr3_nt: TGCAGCGTTTATAGCGGGAGGACCTACAATGAGCAGTTCTTC
v_call: TRBV11-1; d_call: TRBD1; cdr3_length: 12; j_call: TRBJ1-2; clone_size: .; cdr3_aa: CASSRDRKGYTF; cdr3_nt: TGTGCCAGCAGCCGGGACAGAAAGGGCTACACCTTC
v_call: TRBV6-5; d_call: .; cdr3_length: 12; j_call: TRBJ1-5; clone_size: many; cdr3_aa: CASSGGPETQHF; cdr3_nt: TGTGCCAGCAGTGGGGGGCCTGAGACCCAGCATTTT
v_call: TRBV5-4; d_call: .; cdr3_length: 12; j_call: TRBJ1-2; clone_size: .; cdr3_aa: CASSSDDYGYTF; cdr3_nt: TGTGCCAGCAGCTCGGACGACTATGGCTACACCTTC